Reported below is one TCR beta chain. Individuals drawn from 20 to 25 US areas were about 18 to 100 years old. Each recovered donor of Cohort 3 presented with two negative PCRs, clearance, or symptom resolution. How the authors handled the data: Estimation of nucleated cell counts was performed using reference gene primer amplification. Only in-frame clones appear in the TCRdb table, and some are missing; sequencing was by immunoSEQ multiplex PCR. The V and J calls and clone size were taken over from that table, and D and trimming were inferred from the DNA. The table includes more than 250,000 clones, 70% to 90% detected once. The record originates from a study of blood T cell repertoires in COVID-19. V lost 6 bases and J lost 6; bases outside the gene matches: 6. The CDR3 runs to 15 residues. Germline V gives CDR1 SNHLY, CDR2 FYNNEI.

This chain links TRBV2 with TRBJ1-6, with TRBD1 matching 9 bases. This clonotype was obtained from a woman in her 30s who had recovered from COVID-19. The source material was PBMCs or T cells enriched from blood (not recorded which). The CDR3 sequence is CASRGDRAGNSPLHF. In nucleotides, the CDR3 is TGTGCCAGCAGGGGGGACAGGGCCGGTAATTCACCCCTCCACTTT. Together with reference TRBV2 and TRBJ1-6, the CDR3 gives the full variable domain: EPEVTQTPSHQVTQMGQEVILRCVPISNHLYFYWYRQILGQKVEFLVSFYNNEISEKSEIFDDQFSVERPDGSNFTLKIRSTKLEDSAMYFCASRGDRAGNSPLHFGNGTRLTVT.